Listed here are 27 T cell receptor beta chains from one sample, sequenced in a study of blood T cell repertoires in COVID-19. Data came from immunoSEQ multiplex PCR; TCRdb stores just in-frame clones and leaves some out. The table includes 52,000 or so clones, about nine tenths detected once. Sequencing input: peripheral blood. Receptors originate from a man in his sixties with active COVID-19.

In DNA, the CDR3 is TGTGCCAGCAGCCCCTGGACAGGGGCGAATTCACCCCTCCACTTT. Translating it yields CASSPWTGANSPLHF. V usage is TRBV7-2 and J usage is TRBJ1-6; TRBD1 matches 9 bases. CDR1 and CDR2 from the germline V gene are SGHTA and FQGNSA. V trimming: 5 bases; J trimming: 7 bases; junction bases outside the gene matches: 6. This CDR3 region has 15 residues.

The chain is built from TRBV13 and TRBJ2-1; unclear D gene. Trimming shortened V by 5 bases and J by 4 bases, and 12 bases separated the two germline ends. Germline CDR1 reads PRHDT; CDR2 reads FYEKMQ (reference sequence). This CDR3 spans 14 amino acids. CDR3 in DNA: TGTGCCAGCAGCCAGATTGGCGGTTACAATGAGCAGTTCTTC. Its protein is CASSQIGGYNEQFF.

This clone showed up just once. V and J are TRBV11-3 and TRBJ1-3; D remains unclear. The germline V and J ends were trimmed by 1 base and 2 bases, with 9 bases remaining between them. The germline gives CDR1 SGHNT, CDR2 YENEEA. This CDR3 spans 15 amino acids. CDR3 DNA: TGTGCCAGCAGCTTAGGAGGGCCTACTGGAAACACCATATATTTT. As protein: CASSLGGPTGNTIYF. Based on the CDR3 plus reference TRBV11-3 and TRBJ1-3, the full variable domain is EAGVVQSPRYKIIEKKQPVAFWCNPISGHNTLYWYLQNLGQGPELLIRYENEEAVDDSQLPKDRFSAERLKGVDSTLKIQPAELGDSAVYLCASSLGGPTGNTIYFGEGSWLTVV.

This clone was picked up a small number of times. The chain combines TRBV12-3 or TRBV12-4 with TRBJ2-4, with a possible D match to TRBD2 (6 bases). This CDR3 has 13 amino acids. With 8 bases removed from V and 4 bases from J, the gap between germline ends came to 12 bases. The CDR3 loop is CASHGRLKNIQYF. In DNA, the CDR3 is TGTGCCAGCCACGGGAGACTTAAAAACATTCAGTACTTC.

V gene TRBV15 combines with J gene TRBJ2-3; perhaps TRBD1 as D (6 bases). The ends were cut back, 4 bases at V and 3 bases at J, with 14 bases in the middle. Germline CDR1 and CDR2: LNHNV and YYDKDF (reference sequence). This CDR3 has 15 residues. The CDR3 nucleotides read TGTGCCACCAGCATATTCACCGGGACAACAGATACGCAGTATTTT. Its translation: CATSIFTGTTDTQYF.

In this sample, this clone turned up once. The chain uses TRBV24-1 and TRBJ2-2, with 9 bases fitting TRBD1. Per germline, CDR1 KGHDR and CDR2 SFDVKD. This CDR3 region has 14 residues. The ends lost 6 bases at V and 3 bases at J; junction bases unmatched: 1. DNA of the CDR3: TGTGCCACCAGTCGGACAGGGGACACCGGGGAGCTGTTTTTT. Amino acid sequence: CATSRTGDTGELFF.

The chain joins TRBV14 to TRBJ2-5; TRBD2 matches at 8 bases. Trimming at V came to 3 bases and at J to 6 bases, leaving 3 bases not matched to a gene. From germline, CDR1 is SGHDN and CDR2 FVKESK. The CDR3 runs 13 residues. DNA of the CDR3: TGTGCCAGCAGCCAGAGCGGGAGACAGACCCAGTACTTC. Its protein product is CASSQSGRQTQYF.

The gene calls are TRBV7-9 and TRBJ1-5; 7 bases fit TRBD1. Germline V gene lookup returns CDR1 SEHNR and CDR2 FQNEAQ (reference sequence). V lost 4 bases and J lost 7; bases outside the gene matches: 4. CDR3 size: 13 residues. CDR3 sequence reads: CASSSGQSQPQHF. As DNA, the CDR3 is TGTGCCAGCAGCTCGGGACAGTCCCAGCCCCAGCATTTT.

The chain recombines TRBV6-7 with TRBJ1-2; 8 bases agree with TRBD1. TRBV6-7 is labeled an ORF, and its function is uncertain. The V gene end was trimmed by 2 bases and the J gene end by 2 bases; junction bases not matched to a gene: 7. The CDR3 runs to 16 residues. CDR3 protein: CASSYRKGQANYGYTF. The CDR3 DNA reads TGTGCCAGCAGTTACCGAAAGGGACAGGCGAACTATGGCTACACCTTC.

This clone was observed a few times. The chain has TRBV5-1 and TRBJ1-4, with 7 bases aligning to TRBD1. CDR3 length: 15 residues. The V gene end was trimmed by 4 bases and the J gene end by 2 bases; junction bases not matched to a gene: 5. In germline, CDR1 is SGHRS, CDR2 YFSETQ. The CDR3 DNA is TGCGCCAGCAGCATTGGCAGGGGGACTAATGAAAAACTGTTTTTT. Residues: CASSIGRGTNEKLFF.

The rearrangement joins TRBV19 to TRBJ2-4; 14 bases agree with TRBD2. This CDR3 region has 17 residues. Germline CDR1 LNHDA, CDR2 SQIVND (reference sequence). The V segment lost 7 bases and the J segment 2 bases; nucleotides outside the gene matches: 7. The CDR3 nucleotides read TGTGCCAGTAACCCCGGGACTAGCGGGAGCACCAAAAACATTCAGTACTTC. This gives the protein CASNPGTSGSTKNIQYF.

V and J are TRBV7-8 and TRBJ2-5, with no clear D. With 3 bases removed from V and 5 bases from J, the gap between germline ends came to 7 bases. The length of the CDR3 is 12 residues. The germline V gene has CDR1 SGHVS and CDR2 FQNEAQ. The CDR3 region has the DNA TGTGCCAGCAGCTTTAGGCGGGAGACCCAGTACTTC. It encodes CASSFRRETQYF.

CDR3 loop: CASSTISGRSREQYF. The DNA of the CDR3 is TGTGCCAGCAGCACCATTAGCGGGAGGTCGAGGGAGCAGTACTTC. This chain connects TRBV7-8 to TRBJ2-7; 10 bases agree with TRBD2. This CDR3 has 15 residues. Trimming took 5 bases from V and 7 from J; bases not matched to a gene: 11. Germline lookup yields CDR1 SGHVS and CDR2 FQNEAQ.

The J gene is TRBJ2-2, the V gene TRBV5-1; 10 bases are shared with TRBD2. V dropped 4 bases and J dropped 4; count of bases not matched to a gene: 4. The germline CDR1 and CDR2 sequences are SGHRS and YFSETQ. The CDR3 extends over 15 amino acids. The CDR3 protein is CASSELAGFTGELFF. CDR3 coding DNA: TGCGCCAGCAGCGAACTAGCGGGGTTCACCGGGGAGCTGTTTTTT. Full variable domain (remainder filled in from reference TRBV5-1 and TRBJ2-2): KAGVTQTPRYLIKTRGQQVTLSCSPISGHRSVSWYQQTPGQGLQFLFEYFSETQRNKGNFPGRFSGRQFSNSRSEMNVSTLELGDSALYLCASSELAGFTGELFFGEGSRLTVL.

V and J are TRBV27 and TRBJ2-1; D possibly corresponds to TRBD2 (6 bases). Per germline, CDR1 MNHEY and CDR2 SMNVEV (reference sequence). V gave up 10 bases and J gave up 2 bases, with 18 bases separating them. The CDR3 has 15 residues. CDR3 bases: TGTGCCATCGGGGGTCCCCGGGAGACCTACAATGAGCAGTTCTTC. Translated: CAIGGPRETYNEQFF.

V gene TRBV28 combines with J gene TRBJ1-2, with 9 bases lining up with TRBD1. The CDR3 length is 15 residues. CDR1 and CDR2 (germline): MDHEN, SYDVKM. V lost 3 bases and J lost 4; bases outside the gene matches: 6. The CDR3 spells CASSLSGTGTYGYTF. The CDR3 DNA reads as TGTGCCAGCAGTTTGTCCGGGACAGGGACCTATGGCTACACCTTC.

V usage is TRBV4-2 and J usage is TRBJ1-3, with 7 bases lining up with TRBD1. The germline V gene has CDR1 LGHNA and CDR2 YNFKEQ. After removal of 0 bases from V and 0 bases from J, the junction contained 8 bases not matched to a gene. The CDR3 is 18 residues long. The chain's CDR3 is CASSQEGPGTASGNTIYF. The CDR3 DNA reads as TGTGCCAGCAGCCAAGAGGGGCCCGGGACAGCCTCTGGAAACACCATATATTTT.

The chain links TRBV24-1 to TRBJ1-1; D gene ambiguous. Trimming took off 3 bases at V and 0 bases at J, with 16 bases between the two ends. The CDR3 is 17 amino acids. Germline V gene lookup returns CDR1 KGHDR and CDR2 SFDVKD. CDR3 nucleotide sequence: TGTGCCACCAGTGATACCGCGGGAGCGTTTCTGAACACTGAAGCTTTCTTT. Translation gives CATSDTAGAFLNTEAFF.

V and J are TRBV3-1 (or the pseudogene TRBV3-2) and TRBJ1-1; unclear D gene. This CDR3 region has 14 residues. Looked up from germline, CDR1 is LGHDT and CDR2 is YNNKEL (reference sequence). Trimming took off 1 base at V and 5 bases at J, with 11 bases between the two ends. The CDR3, as DNA: TGTGCCAGCAGCCAAGCTGGGCCAACTACTGAAGCTTTCTTT. Translated: CASSQAGPTTEAFF.

This chain uses TRBV14 with TRBJ2-1, with D unresolved. From germline, CDR1 is SGHDN and CDR2 FVKESK. The germline V and J ends were trimmed by 4 bases and 0 bases, with 10 bases remaining between them. The CDR3 totals 15 residues. In nucleotides, the CDR3 is TGTGCCAGCAGCCTGACGGGTAGCTCCTACAATGAGCAGTTCTTC. It translates to CASSLTGSSYNEQFF.

The V gene is TRBV7-9, the J gene TRBJ2-3; possible D gene TRBD2, 5 bases. Between the trimmed V and J ends, which lost 4 bases and 8 bases, there was a span of 16 bases. The CDR3 spans 14 residues. Germline CDR1 reads SEHNR; CDR2 reads FQNEAQ (reference sequence). CDR3 in amino acids: CASSSRTAWVTQYF. The CDR3 nucleotides are TGTGCCAGCAGCTCAAGGACTGCCTGGGTTACGCAGTATTTT. Using reference TRBV7-9 and TRBJ2-3 for the parts outside the CDR3, the full variable domain is DTGVSQNPRHKITKRGQNVTFRCDPISEHNRLYWYRQTLGQGPEFLTYFQNEAQLEKSRLLSDRFSAERPKGSFSTLEIQRTEQGDSAMYLCASSSRTAWVTQYFGPGTRLTVL.

The rearrangement links TRBV9 to TRBJ2-3; D is perhaps TRBD2 (5 bases). The ends were cut back, 0 bases at V and 6 bases at J, with 11 bases in the middle. The CDR3 is 14 amino acids. The germline CDR1 and CDR2 sequences are SGDLS and YYNGEE. Here the CDR3 reads CASSVVEGFDTQYF. In DNA form, the CDR3 reads TGTGCCAGCAGCGTAGTTGAGGGATTTGATACGCAGTATTTT.

The rearrangement joins TRBV2 to TRBJ1-1, with unresolved D. Germline V CDR1 and CDR2: SNHLY, FYNNEI. Trimming pared 0 bases from V and 1 base from J, leaving 6 bases between. The CDR3 consists of 14 residues. Written as DNA, the CDR3 is TGTGCCAGCAGTGAAGCGGAGGGGAACACTGAAGCTTTCTTT. It specifies CASSEAEGNTEAFF.

The chain carries TRBV30 and TRBJ1-5; 8 bases map to TRBD1. The J segment lost 3 bases and the V segment lost 2 bases, leaving 6 bases of the junction unmatched. The CDR3 sequence is 15 residues long. The V gene's germline CDR1 is GTSNPN and CDR2 SVGIG (reference sequence). In DNA form, the CDR3 reads TGTGCCTGGAGTAGAGGGACAGGCAACAATCAGCCCCAGCATTTT. This encodes CAWSRGTGNNQPQHF.

This clone was seen just once. V and J are TRBV6-5 and TRBJ1-3; D not resolved. The CDR3 covers 14 residues. Germline CDR1 MNHEY, CDR2 SVGAGI. V lost 5 bases and J lost 0, with 8 bases in between. CDR3 DNA: TGTGCCAGCAGTCCGGTGAGCTCTGGAAACACCATATATTTT. Residues: CASSPVSSGNTIYF.

The V call is TRBV6-1, the J call TRBJ2-7; D unclear. V lost 3 bases to trimming and J lost 4 bases, with 7 bases between them. Germline V lookup: CDR1 MNHNS, CDR2 SASEGT. CDR3 length: 12 amino acids. In DNA form, the CDR3 reads TGTGCCAGCAGTGATCAGATTTACGAGCAGTACTTC. Translation gives CASSDQIYEQYF.

This clone appeared a few times. The chain couples TRBV2 to TRBJ1-2; 11 bases align to TRBD1. J gave up 4 bases and V 10 bases, and 2 bases lay outside the gene matches. The length of the CDR3 is 12 residues. The germline CDR1 and CDR2 sequences are SNHLY and FYNNEI. In DNA form, the CDR3 reads TGTGCCACCGGGACAGGGGGCTATGGCTACACCTTC. Its protein is CATGTGGYGYTF.